The source of this T cell receptor (beta chain) is a study of regulatory T cells in long-lasting Graves disease. This clonotype turned up a few times. V was trimmed by 3 bases and J by 4 bases, leaving 15 bases between them. The CDR3 has 14 residues. Germline V gene lookup returns CDR1 DFQATT and CDR2 SNEGSKA (reference sequence). Time point specified: newly diagnosed GD, antithyroid drugs for less than 3 months. The TCR library was made from RNA that had been extracted from PBMCs in TRIzol. To make TCR beta libraries, researchers used iRepertoire HTBI primers and Arm-PCR of CDR3 regions. TCRdb independently ran MiXCR on the multiplex PCR reads; one entry per CDR3 protein. The sample has more than 450,000 distinct CDR3 sequences; about 16% are singletons. This same sample was also taken into another study, of T cells in Graves' hyperthyroidism and ophthalmopathy. As that study records: Diagnosis of hyperthyroidism was new in patients aged 18 to 65, and its duration was under 2 months. Clinical symptoms, serum thyroxine and TRAb, thyroid ultrasound and orbital computed tomography together formed the diagnostic basis. The majority of expanded thyroid clonotypes above 0.001 also appeared in blood. Ophthalmopathy, as predicted by the model, came a median roughly 6.5 months after the prediction.

Source: peripheral blood mononuclear cells (PBMCs), taken at new diagnosis, from a patient treated with antithyroid drugs. The TCR was taken from a man in his forties or fifties with Graves disease. The chain links TRBV20-1 to TRBJ2-5; D could derive from TRBD1 or TRBD2 (5 bases each). DNA of the CDR3: TGCAGTGCTAGCAGGACTCTCACAGGAGAGACCCAGTACTTC. It is translated as CSASRTLTGETQYF.